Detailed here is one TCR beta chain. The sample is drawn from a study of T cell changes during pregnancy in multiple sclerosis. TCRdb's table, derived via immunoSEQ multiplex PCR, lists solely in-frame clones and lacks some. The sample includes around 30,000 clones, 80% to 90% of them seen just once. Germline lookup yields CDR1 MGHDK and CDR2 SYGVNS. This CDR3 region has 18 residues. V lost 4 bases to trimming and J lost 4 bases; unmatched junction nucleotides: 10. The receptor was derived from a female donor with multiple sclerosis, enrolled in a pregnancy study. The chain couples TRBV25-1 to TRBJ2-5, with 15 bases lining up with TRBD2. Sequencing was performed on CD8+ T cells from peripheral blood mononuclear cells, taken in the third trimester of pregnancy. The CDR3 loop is CASSARTSGGAYRETQYF. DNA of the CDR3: TGTGCCAGCAGTGCCCGGACTAGCGGGGGGGCCTATAGAGAGACCCAGTACTTC. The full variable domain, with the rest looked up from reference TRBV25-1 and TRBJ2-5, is EADIYQTPRYLVIGTGKKITLECSQTMGHDKMYWYQQDPGMELHLIHYSYGVNSTEKGDLSSESTVSRIRTEHFPLTLESARPSHTSQYLCASSARTSGGAYRETQYFGPGTRLLVL.